This T cell receptor (beta chain) was profiled in a study of T-cell reconstitution after alpha-beta-depleted transplantation in children. Whole-study findings and limits: T-cell counts and diversity at one year post-transplant came mainly from newly produced T cells. TCRbeta diversity was high at day 60 in some patients (a result of surviving recipient T cells and thymic progenitors).

Construction of the TCRbeta library involved unique molecular identifiers. MiXCR was run by TCRdb on the PCR reads, yielding one entry per CDR3 protein. The sample has about 300,000 distinct CDR3 sequences, around 7.3% seen once. This clonotype was seen more than once but under ten times. Its antigen is currently unknown. CDR1 is SGHVS, CDR2 FQNEAQ, per germline. The V and J ends lost 0 bases and 5 bases respectively, with 16 bases between them. CDR3 length: 16 residues. The receptor comes from a female patient aged 2-15 years who had a stem cell transplant for Fanconi anemia, so the T cells may come from the graft donor. This sequence joins TRBV7-8 and TRBJ1-2; D remains ambiguous. Specimen: peripheral blood, collected 360 days after TCRalphabeta/CD19-depleted stem cell transplant. In DNA form, the CDR3 reads TGTGCCAGCAGCTTAGCTCTCAGCGGGAGAGGGTATGGCTACACCTTC. Translation gives CASSLALSGRGYGYTF.